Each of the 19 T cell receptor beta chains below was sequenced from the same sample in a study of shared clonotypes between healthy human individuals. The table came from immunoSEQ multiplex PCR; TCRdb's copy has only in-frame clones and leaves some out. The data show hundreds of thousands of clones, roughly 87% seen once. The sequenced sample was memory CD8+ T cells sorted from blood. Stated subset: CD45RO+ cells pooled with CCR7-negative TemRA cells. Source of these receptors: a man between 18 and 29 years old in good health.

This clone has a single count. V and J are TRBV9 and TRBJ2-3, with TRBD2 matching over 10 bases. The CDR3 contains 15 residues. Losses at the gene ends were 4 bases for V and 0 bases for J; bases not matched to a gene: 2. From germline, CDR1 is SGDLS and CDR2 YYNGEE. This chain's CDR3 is CASSILAGSTDTQYF. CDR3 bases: TGTGCCAGCAGCATACTAGCGGGGAGCACAGATACGCAGTATTTT.

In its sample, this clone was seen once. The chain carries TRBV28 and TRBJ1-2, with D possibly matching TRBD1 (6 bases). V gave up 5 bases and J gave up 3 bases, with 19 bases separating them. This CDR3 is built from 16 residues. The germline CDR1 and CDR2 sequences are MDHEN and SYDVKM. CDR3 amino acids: CASSPRGASADYGYTF. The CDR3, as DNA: TGTGCCAGCAGTCCCCGGGGGGCCTCGGCTGACTATGGCTACACCTTC.

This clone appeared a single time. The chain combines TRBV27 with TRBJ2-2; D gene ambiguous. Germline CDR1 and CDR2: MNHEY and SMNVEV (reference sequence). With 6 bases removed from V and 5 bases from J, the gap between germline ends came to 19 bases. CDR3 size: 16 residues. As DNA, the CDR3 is TGTGCCAGCAGCAGGCTAGTTCCGGCCGGGACCGGGGAGCTGTTTTTT. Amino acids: CASSRLVPAGTGELFF.

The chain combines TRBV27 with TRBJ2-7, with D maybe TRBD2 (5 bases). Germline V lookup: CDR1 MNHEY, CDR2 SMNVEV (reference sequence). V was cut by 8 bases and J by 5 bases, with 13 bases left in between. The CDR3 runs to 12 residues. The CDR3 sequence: CASGLGSDEQYF. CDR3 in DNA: TGTGCCAGCGGATTGGGGAGCGACGAGCAGTACTTC.

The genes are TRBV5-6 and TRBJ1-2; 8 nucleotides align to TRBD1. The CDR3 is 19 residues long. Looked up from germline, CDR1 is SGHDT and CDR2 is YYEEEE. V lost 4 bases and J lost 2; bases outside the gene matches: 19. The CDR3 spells CASSHRRDRLIRSNYGYTF. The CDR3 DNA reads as TGTGCCAGCAGCCACCGTCGGGACAGGTTAATAAGGTCCAACTATGGCTACACCTTC.

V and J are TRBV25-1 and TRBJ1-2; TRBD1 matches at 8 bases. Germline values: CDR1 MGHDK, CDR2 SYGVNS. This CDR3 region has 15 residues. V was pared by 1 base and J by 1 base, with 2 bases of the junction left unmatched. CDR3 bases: TGTGCCAGCAGTGAATCCGGACAGGGTAACTATGGCTACACCTTC. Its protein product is CASSESGQGNYGYTF.

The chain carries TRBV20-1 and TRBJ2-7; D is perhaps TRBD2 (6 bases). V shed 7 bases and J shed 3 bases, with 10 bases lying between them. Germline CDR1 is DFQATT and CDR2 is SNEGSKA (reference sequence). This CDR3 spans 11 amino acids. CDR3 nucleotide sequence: TGCAGTGGGCGGGGTGGCTACGAGCAGTACTTC. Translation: CSGRGGYEQYF.

CDR3 coding DNA: TGTGCCAGCATAGTAATGATCCACTCTGGGGCCAACGTCCTGACTTTC. Its translation is CASIVMIHSGANVLTF. This chain joins TRBV5-8 and TRBJ2-6; no reliable D call. The CDR3 length is 16 residues. Trimming removed 6 bases from V and 0 bases from J, with 13 bases in between. Looked up from germline, CDR1 is SGHTS and CDR2 is YDEGEE.

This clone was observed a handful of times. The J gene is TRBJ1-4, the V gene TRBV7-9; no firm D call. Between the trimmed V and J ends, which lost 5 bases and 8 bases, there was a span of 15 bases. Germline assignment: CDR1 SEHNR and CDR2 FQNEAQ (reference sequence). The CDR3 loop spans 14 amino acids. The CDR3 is CASSPASRREKLFF. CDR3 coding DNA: TGTGCCAGCAGCCCGGCCTCTAGGAGGGAAAAACTGTTTTTT.

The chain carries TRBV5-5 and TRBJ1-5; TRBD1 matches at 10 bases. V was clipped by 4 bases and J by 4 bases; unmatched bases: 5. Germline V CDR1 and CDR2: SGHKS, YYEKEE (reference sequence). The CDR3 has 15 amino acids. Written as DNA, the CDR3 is TGTGCCAGCAGCATAGGGACAGGGGCTAATCAGCCCCAGCATTTT. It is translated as CASSIGTGANQPQHF.

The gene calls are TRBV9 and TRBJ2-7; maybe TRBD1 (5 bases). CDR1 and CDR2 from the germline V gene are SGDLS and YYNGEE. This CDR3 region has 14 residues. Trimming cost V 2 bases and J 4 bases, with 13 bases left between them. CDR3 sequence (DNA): TGTGCCAGCAGCGTGGGCAGGGCTGGGTACGAGCAGTACTTC. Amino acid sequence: CASSVGRAGYEQYF. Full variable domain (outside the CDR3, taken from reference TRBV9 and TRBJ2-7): DSGVTQTPKHLITATGQRVTLRCSPRSGDLSVYWYQQSLDQGLQFLIQYYNGEERAKGNILERFSAQQFPDLHSELNLSSLELGDSALYFCASSVGRAGYEQYFGPGTRLTVT.

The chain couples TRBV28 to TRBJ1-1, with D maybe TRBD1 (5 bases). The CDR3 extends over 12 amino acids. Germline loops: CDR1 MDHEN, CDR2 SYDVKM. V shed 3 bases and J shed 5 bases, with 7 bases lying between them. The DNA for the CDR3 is TGTGCCAGCAGTTTTAGACAGACTGAAGCTTTCTTT. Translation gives CASSFRQTEAFF.

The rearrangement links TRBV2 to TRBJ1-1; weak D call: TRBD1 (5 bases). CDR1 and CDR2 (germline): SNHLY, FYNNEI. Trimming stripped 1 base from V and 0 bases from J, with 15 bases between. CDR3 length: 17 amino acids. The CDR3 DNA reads TGTGCCAGCAGTGAAGGAGGGAACAGGATTATGAACACTGAAGCTTTCTTT. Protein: CASSEGGNRIMNTEAFF.

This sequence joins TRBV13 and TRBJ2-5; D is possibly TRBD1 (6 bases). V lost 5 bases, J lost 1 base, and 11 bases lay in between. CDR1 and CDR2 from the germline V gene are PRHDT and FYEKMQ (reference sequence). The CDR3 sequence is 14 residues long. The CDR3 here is CASSVRGSQETQYF. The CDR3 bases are TGTGCCAGCAGCGTTAGGGGGAGCCAAGAGACCCAGTACTTC.

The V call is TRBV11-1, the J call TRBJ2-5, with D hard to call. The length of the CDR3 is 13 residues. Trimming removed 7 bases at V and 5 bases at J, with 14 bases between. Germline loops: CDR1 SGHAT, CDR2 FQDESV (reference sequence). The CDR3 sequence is CASKHGEEETQYF. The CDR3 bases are TGTGCCAGCAAACACGGTGAGGAGGAGACCCAGTACTTC.

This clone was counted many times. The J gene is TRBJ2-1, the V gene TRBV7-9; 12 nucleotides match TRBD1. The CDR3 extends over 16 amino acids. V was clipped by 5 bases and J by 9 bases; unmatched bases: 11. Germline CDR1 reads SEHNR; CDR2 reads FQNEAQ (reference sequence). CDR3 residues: CASSPTRDRGLGEQFF. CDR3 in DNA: TGTGCCAGCAGCCCGACCCGGGACAGGGGGCTAGGTGAGCAGTTCTTC.

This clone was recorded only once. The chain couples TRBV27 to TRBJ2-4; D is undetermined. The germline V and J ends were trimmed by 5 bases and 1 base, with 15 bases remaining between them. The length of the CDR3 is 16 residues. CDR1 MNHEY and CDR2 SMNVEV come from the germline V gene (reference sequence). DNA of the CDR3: TGTGCCAGCAGTCCAGCTGAACTGGTGGCCAAAAACATTCAGTACTTC. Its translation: CASSPAELVAKNIQYF.

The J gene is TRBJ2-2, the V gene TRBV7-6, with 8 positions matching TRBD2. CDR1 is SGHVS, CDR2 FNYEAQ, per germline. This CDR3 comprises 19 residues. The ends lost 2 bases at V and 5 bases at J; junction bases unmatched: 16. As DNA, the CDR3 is TGTGCCAGCAGCTTAACAGTGAAGCGGCGGGAGGTGCGAACCGGGGAGCTGTTTTTT. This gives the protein CASSLTVKRREVRTGELFF.

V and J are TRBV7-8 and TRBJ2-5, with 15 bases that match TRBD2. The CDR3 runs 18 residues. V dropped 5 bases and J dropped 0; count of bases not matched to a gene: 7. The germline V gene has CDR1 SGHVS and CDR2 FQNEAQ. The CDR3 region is CASSRGLAGGMYQETQYF. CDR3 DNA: TGTGCCAGCAGCAGAGGACTAGCGGGGGGGATGTACCAAGAGACCCAGTACTTC.